What follows are 29 T cell receptor beta chains derived from one specimen sequenced in a study of blood T cell repertoires in COVID-19. Here immunoSEQ multiplex PCR was the method, and the copy in TCRdb shows in-frame clones only, minus some. Among approximately 310,000 clones listed, approximately 83% were seen once. Sample: PBMCs or T cells enriched from blood (not recorded which). Receptors were obtained from a man between 25 and 39 years old who had recovered from COVID-19.

A single count supports this clone. The chain recombines TRBV9 with TRBJ1-3; weak D call: TRBD1 (6 bases). V dropped 0 bases and J dropped 6 bases, with 13 bases sitting between them. Per germline, CDR1 SGDLS and CDR2 YYNGEE. The CDR3 is made up of 15 amino acids. The CDR3 protein is CASSVEQGLENTIYF. DNA for the CDR3: TGTGCCAGCAGCGTAGAACAGGGCCTCGAAAACACCATATATTTT.

The CDR3 is CSVQPGTGVGEKLFF. Written as DNA, the CDR3 is TGCAGCGTCCAACCCGGGACAGGGGTTGGTGAAAAACTGTTTTTT. V is TRBV29-1 and J is TRBJ1-4; 10 bases match TRBD1. Losses at the gene ends were 6 bases for V and 7 bases for J; bases not matched to a gene: 11. From germline, CDR1 is SQVTM and CDR2 ANQGSEA. This CDR3 is 15 amino acids long.

J is TRBJ1-4 and V is TRBV9, with D perhaps matching TRBD1 (6 bases). Germline values: CDR1 SGDLS, CDR2 YYNGEE. This CDR3 comprises 14 residues. V lost 4 bases and J 7 bases, leaving 14 bases between the germline ends. The CDR3 DNA reads as TGTGCCAGCAGCAAACAGGGCGGTGGTGAAAAACTGTTTTTT. This encodes CASSKQGGGEKLFF.

This chain uses TRBV5-1 with TRBJ1-1; D is possibly TRBD1 (5 bases). V lost 3 bases, J lost 0 bases, and 12 bases lay in between. Germline-derived CDR1 and CDR2 are SGHRS and YFSETQ. The CDR3 is made up of 15 amino acids. The CDR3 DNA is TGCGCCAGCAGCTCGCAGGGCATGGTGAACACTGAAGCTTTCTTT. This encodes CASSSQGMVNTEAFF.

The rearrangement joins TRBV28 to TRBJ1-2; TRBD1 might be the D (6 bases). CDR3 length: 15 residues. Trimming left V 5 bases short and J 0 bases short, with 13 bases between. Germline CDR1 MDHEN, CDR2 SYDVKM. CDR3 sequence reads: CASSPDRQANYGYTF. The DNA for the CDR3 is TGTGCCAGCAGTCCGGACAGACAAGCTAACTATGGCTACACCTTC.

The chain couples TRBV6-2 or TRBV6-3 to TRBJ2-7, with 9 bases identical to TRBD1. The CDR3 is 14 residues long. From germline, CDR1 is MNHEY and CDR2 SVGEGT. J lost 5 bases, V lost 5 bases, and 7 bases had no gene match. CDR3 sequence: CASSAGTGSHEQYF. CDR3 sequence (DNA): TGTGCCAGCAGTGCCGGGACAGGGAGCCACGAGCAGTACTTC.

The rearrangement joins TRBV6-5 to TRBJ1-1, with TRBD1 as a possible D gene (6 bases). V was trimmed by 5 bases and J by 0 bases, leaving 10 bases between them. The CDR3 spans 14 residues. Per germline, CDR1 MNHEY and CDR2 SVGAGI. CDR3 amino acids: CASSKDRLNTEAFF. For the CDR3, the DNA is TGTGCCAGCAGTAAGGACAGATTGAACACTGAAGCTTTCTTT.

This clone was seen only once. The chain joins TRBV19 to TRBJ1-5, with 7 bases that match TRBD1. V was pared by 5 bases and J by 0 bases, with 10 bases of the junction left unmatched. The CDR3 loop spans 17 amino acids. Germline values: CDR1 LNHDA, CDR2 SQIVND (reference sequence). The CDR3 sequence is CASSLRTGRDSNQPQHF. CDR3 DNA sequence: TGTGCCAGTAGTCTACGGACAGGCAGAGATAGCAATCAGCCCCAGCATTTT. The whole variable domain, remainder taken from reference TRBV19 and TRBJ1-5, is DGGITQSPKYLFRKEGQNVTLSCEQNLNHDAMYWYRQDPGQGLRLIYYSQIVNDFQKGDIAEGYSVSREKKESFPLTVTSAQKNPTAFYLCASSLRTGRDSNQPQHFGDGTRLSIL.

In DNA form, the CDR3 reads TGCGCCAGCAGCTTGGTGGGACAGAGCTCCTATAATTCACCCCTCCACTTT. As protein: CASSLVGQSSYNSPLHF. The V gene is TRBV5-1, the J gene TRBJ1-6; 7 bases line up with TRBD1. CDR1 SGHRS and CDR2 YFSETQ come from the germline V gene. The CDR3 totals 17 residues. V dropped 0 bases and J dropped 0; count of bases not matched to a gene: 3. The complete variable domain, with remaining parts taken from reference TRBV5-1 and TRBJ1-6, reads KAGVTQTPRYLIKTRGQQVTLSCSPISGHRSVSWYQQTPGQGLQFLFEYFSETQRNKGNFPGRFSGRQFSNSRSEMNVSTLELGDSALYLCASSLVGQSSYNSPLHFGNGTRLTVT.

The chain couples TRBV2 to TRBJ1-2, with D hard to call. CDR1 and CDR2 from the germline V gene are SNHLY and FYNNEI. V was shortened by 5 bases and J by 8 bases, with 15 bases between the two germline ends. There are 13 residues in the CDR3. The CDR3 region is CASSPDPGEGYTF. DNA for the CDR3: TGTGCCAGCAGTCCAGACCCGGGAGAAGGCTACACCTTC. The variable domain in full, completed from reference TRBV2 and TRBJ1-2, reads EPEVTQTPSHQVTQMGQEVILRCVPISNHLYFYWYRQILGQKVEFLVSFYNNEISEKSEIFDDQFSVERPDGSNFTLKIRSTKLEDSAMYFCASSPDPGEGYTFGSGTRLTVV.

V and J are TRBV7-3 and TRBJ2-1; 10 bases map to TRBD1. The ends lost 5 bases at V and 0 bases at J; junction bases unmatched: 1. The germline V gene encodes CDR1 SGHTA and CDR2 FQGTGA. The CDR3 extends over 15 amino acids. CDR3 DNA sequence: TGTGCCAGCAGCAGGACAGGGGGCTCCTACAATGAGCAGTTCTTC. Its translation is CASSRTGGSYNEQFF.

This sequence joins TRBV6-5 and TRBJ2-2; TRBD1 matches 9 bases. There are 14 residues in the CDR3. Per germline, CDR1 MNHEY and CDR2 SVGAGI. Germline trimming cut 8 bases from V and 4 bases from J; bases unmatched to any gene: 5. CDR3 amino acids: CASYRGLGTGELFF. The CDR3 nucleotides read TGTGCCAGCTACAGGGGGCTCGGCACCGGGGAGCTGTTTTTT.

The chain joins TRBV7-9 to TRBJ1-1, with 12 bases aligning to TRBD1. The CDR3 runs 15 residues. V gave up 0 bases and J gave up 6 bases; unmatched junction bases: 2. Germline loops: CDR1 SEHNR, CDR2 FQNEAQ (reference sequence). CDR3 DNA: TGTGCCAGCAGCTTAGCGGGACAGGGGGCTTCTGAAGCTTTCTTT. Translating it yields CASSLAGQGASEAFF.

In nucleotides, the CDR3 is TGTGCCAGTAAGGATGCGGGGGTCTACGAGCAGTACTTC. This translates into CASKDAGVYEQYF. The rearrangement joins TRBV19 to TRBJ2-7, with 7 bases aligning to TRBD2. This CDR3 is built from 13 residues. Looked up from germline, CDR1 is LNHDA and CDR2 is SQIVND (reference sequence). V gave up 7 bases and J gave up 3 bases; unmatched junction bases: 6.

The CDR3 nucleotides are TGTGCCAGCAGCCATACAGGGGGAAGTGGCTACACCTTC. It encodes CASSHTGGSGYTF. This sequence joins TRBV7-9 and TRBJ1-2; TRBD1 aligns across 8 bases. J gave up 7 bases and V 5 bases, and 6 bases lay outside the gene matches. The CDR3 is 13 amino acids. Looked up from germline, CDR1 is SEHNR and CDR2 is FQNEAQ (reference sequence).

The chain links TRBV5-1 to TRBJ1-5, with D tentatively TRBD1 (6 bases). The germline V and J ends were trimmed by 4 bases and 1 base, with 12 bases remaining between them. CDR1 is SGHRS and CDR2 is YFSETQ in the germline V gene. This CDR3 region has 15 residues. The CDR3 sequence: CASSPGATSNQPQHF. The CDR3 nucleotides are TGCGCCAGCAGCCCAGGGGCTACCAGCAATCAGCCCCAGCATTTT.

The rearrangement uses TRBV2 and TRBJ1-4; perhaps TRBD1 as D (6 bases). The CDR3 runs 16 residues. Germline CDR1 SNHLY, CDR2 FYNNEI. V was clipped by 6 bases and J by 4 bases, with 18 bases between them. As DNA, the CDR3 is TGTGCCAGCAGACTACGGCCAGGGGCCGATAATGAAAAACTGTTTTTT. Translating it yields CASRLRPGADNEKLFF. Supplemented by reference TRBV2 and TRBJ1-4, the full variable domain reads EPEVTQTPSHQVTQMGQEVILRCVPISNHLYFYWYRQILGQKVEFLVSFYNNEISEKSEIFDDQFSVERPDGSNFTLKIRSTKLEDSAMYFCASRLRPGADNEKLFFGSGTQLSVL.

The sample holds a few counts of this clone. Other DNA sequences in the same sample also yield this CDR3. The chain carries TRBV9 and TRBJ1-2, with a tentative D call TRBD1 (5 bases). The CDR3 sequence is 13 residues long. V was pared by 0 bases and J by 2 bases, with 5 bases between. Germline assignment: CDR1 SGDLS and CDR2 YYNGEE. The CDR3: CASSVAGNYGYTF. The CDR3, as DNA: TGTGCCAGCAGCGTAGCAGGGAACTATGGCTACACCTTC.

The rearrangement links TRBV7-9 to TRBJ2-3; TRBD2 matches 7 bases. The germline CDR1 and CDR2 sequences are SEHNR and FQNEAQ (reference sequence). This CDR3 is 14 amino acids long. Germline trimming cut 3 bases from V and 9 bases from J; bases unmatched to any gene: 9. The CDR3 region is CASSLGGRQHTQYF. For the CDR3, the DNA is TGTGCCAGCAGCTTGGGAGGGAGACAACACACGCAGTATTTT.

Only one count was recorded for this clone. The rearrangement links TRBV14 to TRBJ1-2; possible D gene TRBD1, 5 bases. Germline CDR1 reads SGHDN; CDR2 reads FVKESK. The V gene lost 3 bases and the J gene lost 5 bases, with 16 bases spanning the gap. This CDR3 is built from 15 residues. CDR3 nucleotide sequence: TGTGCCAGCAGCCAGAGGGAGGAGGGGCCGTATGGCTACACCTTC. This codes for CASSQREEGPYGYTF. Full variable domain (missing parts from reference TRBV14 and TRBJ1-2): EAGVTQFPSHSVIEKGQTVTLRCDPISGHDNLYWYRRVMGKEIKFLLHFVKESKQDESGMPNNRFLAERTGGTYSTLKVQPAELEDSGVYFCASSQREEGPYGYTFGSGTRLTVV.

This clone was detected only a few times. The V and J genes are TRBV4-2 and TRBJ2-7; 7 nucleotides line up with TRBD1. Unmatched junction bases numbered 9, after V lost 4 bases and J lost 6 bases. Germline V gene lookup returns CDR1 LGHNA and CDR2 YNFKEQ. The CDR3 loop spans 14 amino acids. The CDR3 loop is CASSRIEGAGEQYF. CDR3 sequence (DNA): TGTGCCAGCAGCCGGATAGAGGGGGCAGGCGAGCAGTACTTC.

The sample holds one count of this clone. The gene calls are TRBV30 and TRBJ1-4; 7 bases are a match to TRBD1. J lost 4 bases, V lost 1 base, and 3 bases had no gene match. This CDR3 is 14 amino acids long. Germline V CDR1 and CDR2: GTSNPN, SVGIG (reference sequence). DNA for the CDR3: TGTGCCTGGAGTGACAGGGGCCGTAATGAAAAACTGTTTTTT. It encodes CAWSDRGRNEKLFF.

The J gene is TRBJ2-3, the V gene TRBV6-5, with 9 positions matching TRBD1. Germline loops: CDR1 MNHEY, CDR2 SVGAGI. The CDR3 has 15 residues. The trim removed 8 bases at V and 4 bases at J, leaving 10 bases unmatched. DNA for the CDR3: TGTGCCAGCCGAGTCCGGGACAGGGTCCCAGATACGCAGTATTTT. This sequence encodes CASRVRDRVPDTQYF.

This chain joins TRBV30 and TRBJ1-5; no clear D gene. V gave up 4 bases and J gave up 5 bases, with 9 bases separating them. Germline V gives CDR1 GTSNPN, CDR2 SVGIG (reference sequence). This CDR3 has 12 residues. CDR3 sequence: CAWTFGDQPQHF. CDR3 in DNA: TGTGCCTGGACTTTCGGGGATCAGCCCCAGCATTTT.

V and J are TRBV10-1 and TRBJ2-3; D perhaps matches TRBD1 (5 bases). The CDR3 has 14 residues. The V end was cut by 0 bases, the J end by 6 bases, with 10 bases between. Germline V gives CDR1 WNHNN, CDR2 SYGVQD (reference sequence). This chain's CDR3 is CASSESPGMDTQYF. In DNA, the CDR3 is TGCGCCAGCAGTGAGTCTCCAGGGATGGATACGCAGTATTTT.

The chain carries TRBV11-1 and TRBJ1-2; possible D gene TRBD1, 5 bases. From germline, CDR1 is SGHAT and CDR2 FQDESV (reference sequence). CDR3 length: 14 amino acids. V was cut by 3 bases and J by 1 base, with 9 bases left in between. In DNA form, the CDR3 reads TGTGCCAGCAGCTTCGGAGACAGTAACTATGGCTACACCTTC. Translating it yields CASSFGDSNYGYTF.

The rearrangement joins TRBV5-1 to TRBJ1-2, with TRBD1 matching 8 bases. V was clipped by 4 bases and J by 4 bases; unmatched bases: 6. Germline CDR1 and CDR2: SGHRS and YFSETQ. CDR3 length: 14 residues. The CDR3 nucleotides are TGCGCCAGCAGCCCAGGGGGCCTAACCTATGGCTACACCTTC. Translated, it gives CASSPGGLTYGYTF.

The V gene is TRBV29-1, the J gene TRBJ2-5, with 8 bases matching TRBD1. This CDR3 comprises 15 residues. V lost 4 bases to trimming and J lost 5 bases; unmatched junction nucleotides: 12. Germline V gives CDR1 SQVTM, CDR2 ANQGSEA. CDR3 protein: CSVGGTGPPRETQYF. The CDR3, as DNA: TGCAGCGTTGGTGGGACAGGTCCACCCAGGGAGACCCAGTACTTC.

The rearrangement uses TRBV28 and TRBJ1-5; possible D gene TRBD1, 6 bases. Trimming removed 4 bases at V and 5 bases at J, with 18 bases between. The germline V gene has CDR1 MDHEN and CDR2 SYDVKM. There are 16 residues in the CDR3. The CDR3 loop is CASSSPVGQRYQPQHF. CDR3 sequence (DNA): TGTGCCAGCAGTTCGCCCGTAGGACAGCGGTATCAGCCCCAGCATTTT.